This TCR beta chain was recovered during a study of cytomegalovirus exposure and HLA in healthy donors. In the study overall: Earlier results showed 117 million unique TCR beta sequences derived from roughly 190 million T cells.

Remarks on this clone: Its antigen remains unidentified.

A multiplex PCR was run with 60 Vbeta primers and 13 Jbeta primers. TCRdb's table, derived via immunoSEQ multiplex PCR, lists solely in-frame clones and lacks some. The sample records some 79,000 clones, 55% to 65% being singletons. Despite likely unrecorded immune exposures, the donors were nominally healthy at the time of sampling. Study-wide results and limits: The study labeled 150 or so TCR beta chains cytomegalovirus-associated. Serostatus for CMV was the only available immune exposure information.

Germline assignment: CDR1 SGHVS and CDR2 FNYEAQ. There are 15 residues in the CDR3. Trimming stripped 0 bases from V and 6 bases from J, with 11 bases between. Material for sequencing was PBMCs. The V call is TRBV7-6, the J call TRBJ2-2; no definite D call. This clonotype was obtained from a woman aged 35 to 49 in good health and CMV-seropositive. The CDR3: CASSLALLAPGELFF. The CDR3 bases are TGTGCCAGCAGCTTAGCGTTATTAGCTCCCGGGGAGCTGTTTTTT.